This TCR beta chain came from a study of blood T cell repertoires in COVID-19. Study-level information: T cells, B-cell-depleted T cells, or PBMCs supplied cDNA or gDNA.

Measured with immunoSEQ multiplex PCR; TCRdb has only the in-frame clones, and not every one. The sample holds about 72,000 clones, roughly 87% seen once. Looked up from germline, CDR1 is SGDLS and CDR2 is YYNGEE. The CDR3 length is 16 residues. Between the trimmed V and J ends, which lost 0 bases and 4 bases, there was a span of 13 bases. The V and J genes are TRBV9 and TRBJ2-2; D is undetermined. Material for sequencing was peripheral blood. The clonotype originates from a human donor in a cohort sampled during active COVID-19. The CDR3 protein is CASSVGFTESTGELFF. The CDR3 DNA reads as TGTGCCAGCAGCGTAGGCTTCACAGAGAGCACCGGGGAGCTGTTTTTT.